The next 12 T cell receptor beta chains were all read from a single sample in a study of cytomegalovirus exposure and HLA in healthy donors (dated by TCRdb to the late 2010s). The library was obtained by the immunoSEQ multiplex PCR assay. TCRdb carries this immuneACCESS record with in-frame sequences only. Its versions omit some clonotypes, under half of them owing to an unresolved V gene in the studies checked, with the rest unexplained. The sample table records roughly 100,000 clones; approximately 94% of these occur just once. The ten largest account for approximately 1% of the sample. The source material was PBMCs. Receptor source: a woman between 18 and 29 years old in good health and CMV-seronegative.

The V call is TRBV27, the J call TRBJ1-1; D call uncertain. The CDR3 contains 13 residues. V was pared by 6 bases and J by 5 bases, with 13 bases between. Germline values: CDR1 MNHEY, CDR2 SMNVEV (reference sequence). The CDR3 sequence is CASSLSPVTEAFF. In DNA, the CDR3 is TGTGCCAGCAGCCTCTCTCCGGTAACTGAAGCTTTCTTT.

V gene TRBV19 combines with J gene TRBJ1-1, with 8 bases aligning to TRBD1. V shed 10 bases and J 5 bases; nucleotides not matched to a gene: 12. Germline V gene sequence: CDR1 LNHDA, CDR2 SQIVND (reference sequence). The CDR3 loop spans 14 amino acids. The CDR3: CAISLQGAATEAFF. The DNA of the CDR3 is TGTGCCATTTCACTCCAGGGGGCCGCGACTGAAGCTTTCTTT.

The chain has TRBV7-2 and TRBJ2-1; TRBD2 might be the D (5 bases). The germline V and J ends were trimmed by 1 base and 12 bases, with 10 bases remaining between them. Germline assignment: CDR1 SGHTA and CDR2 FQGNSA. The CDR3 is made up of 12 amino acids. The CDR3 bases are TGTGCCAGCAGCTTAGGGACTGAAAGGCAGTTCTTC. This gives the protein CASSLGTERQFF. The full variable domain, with the rest looked up from reference TRBV7-2 and TRBJ2-1, is GAGVSQSPSNKVTEKGKDVELRCDPISGHTALYWYRQSLGQGLEFLIYFQGNSAPDKSGLPSDRFSAERTGGSVSTLTIQRTQQEDSAVYLCASSLGTERQFFGPGTRLTVL.

The chain recombines TRBV5-1 with TRBJ2-3; 11 positions agree with TRBD2. Germline V gene lookup returns CDR1 SGHRS and CDR2 YFSETQ. The CDR3 consists of 17 residues. Trimming at V came to 0 bases and at J to 1 base, leaving 4 bases not matched to a gene. The CDR3 loop is CASSLATTSGGTDTQYF. The CDR3 DNA sequence: TGCGCCAGCAGCTTGGCTACGACTAGCGGGGGCACAGATACGCAGTATTTT.

The DNA for the CDR3 is TGTGCCAGCAGCCCCGGACAGGGGGCTTGGGGCGAGCAGTACTTC. This gives the protein CASSPGQGAWGEQYF. The chain joins TRBV6-5 to TRBJ2-7; 11 nucleotides agree with TRBD1. J lost 6 bases, V lost 6 bases, and 10 bases had no gene match. The CDR3 contains 15 residues. CDR1 is MNHEY, CDR2 SVGAGI, per germline.

V usage is TRBV5-8 and J usage is TRBJ2-3; 11 bases are a match to TRBD1. Per germline, CDR1 SGHTS and CDR2 YDEGEE. This CDR3 spans 15 amino acids. With V trimmed by 3 bases and J by 6 bases, 6 bases remained unmatched. CDR3 loop: CASSSGQGAADTQYF. The CDR3, as DNA: TGTGCCAGCAGCTCAGGACAGGGGGCTGCTGATACGCAGTATTTT.

The chain joins TRBV5-4 to TRBJ1-6; 11 bases line up with TRBD1. The CDR3 has 17 residues. Trimming at V came to 3 bases and at J to 8 bases, leaving 10 bases not matched to a gene. The germline V gene encodes CDR1 SGHNT and CDR2 YYREEE (reference sequence). The CDR3 DNA follows: TGTGCCAGCAGCTCAACATTACCGGGACAGGGGGATTCACCCCTCCACTTT. This sequence encodes CASSSTLPGQGDSPLHF.

The chain recombines TRBV9 with TRBJ2-3; D gene ambiguous. The CDR3 totals 13 residues. The V end lost 1 base, the J end lost 4 bases, and 7 bases lay between the germline ends. Germline V gene lookup returns CDR1 SGDLS and CDR2 YYNGEE. The CDR3 sequence is CASSVSEADTQYF. In DNA form, the CDR3 reads TGTGCCAGCAGCGTATCCGAGGCAGATACGCAGTATTTT.

V usage is TRBV5-1 and J usage is TRBJ1-1; 11 bases match TRBD1. Per the germline V gene, CDR1 is SGHRS and CDR2 is YFSETQ. V shed 5 bases and J 5 bases; nucleotides not matched to a gene: 5. The CDR3 extends over 14 amino acids. The CDR3 is CASRVGDRGTEAFF. The CDR3 coding sequence is TGCGCCAGCAGGGTAGGGGACAGGGGGACTGAAGCTTTCTTT.

The rearrangement uses TRBV14 and TRBJ2-7; unclear D gene. CDR1 SGHDN and CDR2 FVKESK come from the germline V gene. The CDR3 extends over 16 amino acids. Trimming left V 0 bases short and J 3 bases short, with 15 bases between. The DNA for the CDR3 is TGTGCCAGCAGCCAAGATAGGAACAGATTAATCTACGAGCAGTACTTC. Its translation: CASSQDRNRLIYEQYF.

This chain links TRBV6-5 with TRBJ1-5; D is undetermined. Germline CDR1 and CDR2: MNHEY and SVGAGI. V lost 0 bases, J lost 2 bases, and 8 bases lay in between. The CDR3 is made up of 15 amino acids. CDR3 loop: CASSYSITGNQPQHF. DNA of the CDR3: TGTGCCAGCAGTTACTCGATAACAGGCAATCAGCCCCAGCATTTT.

This sequence joins TRBV29-1 and TRBJ1-5, with D tentatively TRBD1 (6 bases). The CDR3 contains 12 residues. The V gene lost 4 bases and the J gene lost 4 bases, with 8 bases spanning the gap. Germline CDR1 SQVTM, CDR2 ANQGSEA. CDR3 sequence: CSVGTANQPQHF. The CDR3 nucleotides are TGCAGCGTTGGGACAGCTAATCAGCCCCAGCATTTT.